This T cell receptor beta chain was profiled in a study of long-term antiretroviral therapy in people with HIV. Survey level was the resolution at which the v3.0 immunoSEQ assay ran. Assay: immunoSEQ multiplex PCR; the TCRdb copy retains only in-frame clones and omits some. The sample consists of roughly 20,000 clones, 85% of them appearing once. The CDR3 is made up of 13 amino acids. Germline V lookup: CDR1 SGHRS, CDR2 YFSETQ. The sequencing here drew on unsorted PBMCs, taken about 4 years after starting antiretroviral therapy. The sequence was obtained from a man between 18 and 35 years old with HIV. V usage is TRBV5-1 and J usage is TRBJ2-5; 8 bases are a match to TRBD1. Near its end, the DNA agrees better with TRBJ2-7, so the J call may be wrong. CDR3 residues: CASSLETGDEQYF. CDR3 coding DNA: TGCGCCAGCAGCTTGGAGACAGGGGACGAGCAGTACTTC.